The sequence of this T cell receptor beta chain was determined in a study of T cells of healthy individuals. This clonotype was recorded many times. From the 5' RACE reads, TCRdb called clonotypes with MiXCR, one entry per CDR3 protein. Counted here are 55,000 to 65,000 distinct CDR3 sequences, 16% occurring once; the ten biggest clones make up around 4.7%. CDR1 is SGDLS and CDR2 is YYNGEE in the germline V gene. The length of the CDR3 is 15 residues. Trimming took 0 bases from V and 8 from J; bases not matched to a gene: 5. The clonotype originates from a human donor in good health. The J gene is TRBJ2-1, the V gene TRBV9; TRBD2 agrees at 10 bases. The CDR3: CASSVDSGGNDEQFF. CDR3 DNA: TGTGCCAGCAGCGTAGATAGCGGGGGGAACGATGAGCAGTTCTTC.